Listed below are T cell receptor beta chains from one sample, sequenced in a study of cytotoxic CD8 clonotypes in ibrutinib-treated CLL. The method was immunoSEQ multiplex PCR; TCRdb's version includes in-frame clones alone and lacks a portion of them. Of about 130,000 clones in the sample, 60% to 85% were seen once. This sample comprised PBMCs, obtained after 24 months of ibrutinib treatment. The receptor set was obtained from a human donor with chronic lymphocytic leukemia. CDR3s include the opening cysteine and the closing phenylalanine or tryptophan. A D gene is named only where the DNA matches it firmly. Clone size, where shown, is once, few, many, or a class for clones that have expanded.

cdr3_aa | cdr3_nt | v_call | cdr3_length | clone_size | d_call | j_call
CASSQGANYGYTF | TGTGCCAGCAGCCAGGGGGCTAACTATGGCTACACCTTC | TRBV7-2 | 13 | . | TRBD1 | TRBJ1-2
CASSFRSPAGEQYF | TGTGCCAGCAGCTTTCGATCCCCCGCGGGCGAGCAGTACTTC | TRBV5-8 | 14 | . | . | TRBJ2-7
CAWSSTSSGKLFF | TGTGCCTGGAGTTCCACCTCGTCGGGAAAACTGTTTTTT | TRBV30 | 13 | . | . | TRBJ1-4
CASSLDRDSEQFF | TGTGCCAGCAGCCTCGACAGGGACAGTGAGCAGTTCTTC | TRBV5-4 | 13 | few | TRBD1 | TRBJ2-1
CASSLLAGHNEQFF | TGCGCCAGCAGCTTACTAGCGGGGCACAATGAGCAGTTCTTC | TRBV5-1 | 14 | . | TRBD2 | TRBJ2-1
CASSSPGWQGYEQYF | TGTGCCAGCAGCTCCCCGGGGTGGCAGGGGTACGAGCAGTACTTC | TRBV7-2 | 15 | . | . | TRBJ2-7
CASSVAGTAQETQYF | TGTGCCAGCAGCGTAGCTGGGACAGCCCAAGAGACCCAGTACTTC | TRBV9 | 15 | once | TRBD1 | TRBJ2-5
CASSAGPSEKLFF | TGTGCCAGCTCGGCGGGACCAAGCGAAAAACTGTTTTTT | TRBV18 | 13 | . | . | TRBJ1-4
CASSLGGSSGQNIQYF | TGTGCCAGCAGCTTAGGGGGGTCTAGCGGCCAAAACATTCAGTACTTC | TRBV7-6 | 16 | many | TRBD2 | TRBJ2-4
CSVRAPGTGEFAEAFF | TGCAGCGTTAGAGCCCCCGGGACAGGGGAATTCGCTGAAGCTTTCTTT | TRBV29-1 | 16 | . | TRBD1 | TRBJ1-1
CASSLAPEYEQYF | TGCGCCAGCAGCTTGGCCCCGGAATACGAGCAGTACTTC | TRBV5-1 | 13 | . | . | TRBJ2-7
CASSPSETQYF | TGTGCCAGCAGCCCAAGTGAGACCCAGTACTTC | TRBV7-2 | 11 | . | . | TRBJ2-5
CASSLGRAEF | TGTGCCAGCAGCTTAGGGCGGGCCGAATTC | TRBV11-2 | 10 | . | . | TRBJ1-2
CASSPTGALETQYF | TGTGCCAGCAGCCCGACAGGGGCCCTGGAGACCCAGTACTTC | TRBV7-2 | 14 | . | TRBD1 | TRBJ2-5
CAISGVDSHPYEQYF | TGTGCCATCAGTGGGGTGGACAGCCACCCCTACGAGCAGTACTTC | TRBV10-3 | 15 | . | . | TRBJ2-7
CASSLRPAGGLGGETQYF | TGTGCCAGCAGCTTAAGGCCAGCGGGGGGCCTAGGGGGAGAGACCCAGTACTTC | TRBV7-2 | 18 | . | TRBD2 | TRBJ2-5
CASKEAPRGNTGELFF | TGCGCCTCTAAGGAGGCCCCCAGGGGGAACACCGGGGAGCTGTTTTTT | TRBV5-1 | 16 | . | . | TRBJ2-2
CASSDRDSSYEQYF | TGTGCCAGCTCAGACCGGGACAGCTCCTACGAGCAGTACTTC | TRBV18 | 14 | . | TRBD1 | TRBJ2-7
CASSYWAEGNIQYF | TGTGCCAGCAGTTACTGGGCGGAGGGAAACATTCAGTACTTC | TRBV6-5 | 14 | . | . | TRBJ2-4
CASGGLANTGELFF | TGCGCCAGCGGGGGCCTCGCGAACACCGGGGAGCTGTTTTTT | TRBV5-1 | 14 | . | . | TRBJ2-2
CASSPQGPHEKLFF | TGTGCCAGCTCACCACAGGGTCCGCACGAAAAACTGTTTTTT | TRBV18 | 14 | . | . | TRBJ1-4
CASSLAGAQETQYF | TGTGCCAGCAGCTTAGCCGGGGCCCAAGAGACCCAGTACTTC | TRBV7-2 | 14 | . | . | TRBJ2-5
CASSFQGGQPQHF | TGTGCCAGCAGCTTCCAGGGTGGTCAGCCCCAGCATTTT | TRBV7-9 | 13 | . | . | TRBJ1-5
CASSLGITGGSGNTIYF | TGTGCCAGCAGTTTAGGAATCACAGGGGGTTCCGGAAACACCATATATTTT | TRBV28 | 17 | . | TRBD1 | TRBJ1-3
CASSLYGRENEKLFF | TGTGCCAGCAGTTTATATGGACGGGAGAATGAAAAACTGTTTTTT | TRBV27 | 15 | . | . | TRBJ1-4
CASSLVRGYGELFF | TGTGCCAGCAGCCTTGTCCGGGGCTACGGGGAGCTGTTTTTT | TRBV14 | 14 | many | . | TRBJ2-2
CASSVASGVLNGETQYF | TGTGCCAGCAGTGTAGCTAGCGGGGTACTCAATGGGGAGACCCAGTACTTC | TRBV2 | 17 | . | TRBD2 | TRBJ2-5
CASSSRVTETQYF | TGTGCCAGCAGCTCTAGGGTCACGGAGACCCAGTACTTC | TRBV11-3 | 13 | . | . | TRBJ2-5
CASSGVAGVYNEQFF | TGTGCCAGCAGTGGGGTAGCGGGGGTCTACAATGAGCAGTTCTTC | TRBV6-1 | 15 | . | TRBD2 | TRBJ2-1
CASGGRTDTQYF | TGTGCCAGCGGGGGGCGCACAGATACGCAGTATTTT | TRBV27 | 12 | . | . | TRBJ2-3
CASSLGTGTNTGELFF | TGTGCCAGCAGCTTAGGGACAGGGACGAACACCGGGGAGCTGTTTTTT | TRBV11-2 | 16 | . | TRBD1 | TRBJ2-2
CASSEGGTLTDTQYF | TGTGCCAGCAGCGAAGGCGGGACTCTTACGGATACGCAGTATTTT | TRBV4-2 | 15 | few | . | TRBJ2-3
CASSLGSTDTQYF | TGTGCCAGCAGCTTAGGCAGCACAGATACGCAGTATTTT | TRBV7-2 | 13 | . | . | TRBJ2-3
CASSFTDSNSPLHF | TGTGCCAGCAGCTTCACGGACAGTAATTCACCCCTCCACTTT | TRBV7-9 | 14 | . | . | TRBJ1-6
CASRRGADEKLFF | TGCGCCAGCAGACGGGGGGCAGATGAAAAACTGTTTTTT | TRBV5-1 | 13 | . | . | TRBJ1-4
CASSPAGGTDTQYF | TGTGCCAGCAGCCCCGCGGGGGGCACAGATACGCAGTATTTT | TRBV28 | 14 | . | TRBD2 | TRBJ2-3
CASRIYGGSYNEQFF | TGTGCCAGCAGAATTTATGGGGGGTCCTACAATGAGCAGTTCTTC | TRBV21-1 | 15 | . | . | TRBJ2-1
CASSTGTAYEQYF | TGTGCCAGCAGCACCGGGACAGCTTACGAGCAGTACTTC | TRBV6-1 | 13 | few | TRBD1 | TRBJ2-7
CASSFGGTEAFF | TGTGCCAGCAGTTTTGGGGGCACTGAAGCTTTCTTT | TRBV28 | 12 | . | . | TRBJ1-1
CASSFPRGNRYGYTF | TGTGCCAGCAGCTTCCCGAGGGGGAATAGGTATGGCTACACCTTC | TRBV5-6 | 15 | . | . | TRBJ1-2